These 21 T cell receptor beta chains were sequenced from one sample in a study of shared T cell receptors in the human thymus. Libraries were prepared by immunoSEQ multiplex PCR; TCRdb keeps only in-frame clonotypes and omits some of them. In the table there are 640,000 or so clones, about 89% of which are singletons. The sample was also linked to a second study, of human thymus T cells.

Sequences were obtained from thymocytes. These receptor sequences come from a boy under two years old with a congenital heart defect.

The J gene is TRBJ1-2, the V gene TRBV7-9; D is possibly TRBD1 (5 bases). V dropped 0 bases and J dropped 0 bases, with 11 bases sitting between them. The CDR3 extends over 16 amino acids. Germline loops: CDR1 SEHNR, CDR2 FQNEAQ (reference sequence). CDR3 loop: CASSLAPGLSNYGYTF. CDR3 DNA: TGTGCCAGCAGCTTAGCCCCGGGACTTTCTAACTATGGCTACACCTTC.

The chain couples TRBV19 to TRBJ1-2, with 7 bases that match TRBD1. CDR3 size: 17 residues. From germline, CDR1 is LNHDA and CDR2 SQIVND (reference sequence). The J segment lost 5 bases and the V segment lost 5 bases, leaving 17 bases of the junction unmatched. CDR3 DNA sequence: TGTGCCAGTAGTCACCACCCCCCGGGACAGTTTAGTTATGGCTACACCTTC. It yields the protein CASSHHPPGQFSYGYTF.

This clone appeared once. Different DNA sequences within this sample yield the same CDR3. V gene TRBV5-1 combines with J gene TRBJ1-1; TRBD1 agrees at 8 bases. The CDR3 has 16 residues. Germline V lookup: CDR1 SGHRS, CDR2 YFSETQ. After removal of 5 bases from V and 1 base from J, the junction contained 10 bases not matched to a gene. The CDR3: CASSSGQGRGNTEAFF. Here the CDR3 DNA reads TGCGCCAGCAGTTCTGGACAGGGCAGGGGGAACACTGAAGCTTTCTTT.

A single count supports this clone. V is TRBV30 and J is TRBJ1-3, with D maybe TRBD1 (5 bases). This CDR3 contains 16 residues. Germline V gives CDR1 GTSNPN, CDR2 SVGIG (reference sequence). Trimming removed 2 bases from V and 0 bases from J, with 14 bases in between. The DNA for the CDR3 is TGTGCCTGGAGTACCCCGGGACTTCCCTCTGGAAACACCATATATTTT. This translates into CAWSTPGLPSGNTIYF.

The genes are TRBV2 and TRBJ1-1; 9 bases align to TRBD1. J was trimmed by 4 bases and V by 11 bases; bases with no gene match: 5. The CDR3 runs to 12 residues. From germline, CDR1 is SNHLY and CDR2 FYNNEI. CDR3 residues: CAFRTGVTEAFF. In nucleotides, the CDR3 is TGTGCCTTTCGGACAGGGGTCACTGAAGCTTTCTTT. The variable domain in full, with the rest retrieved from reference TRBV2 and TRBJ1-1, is EPEVTQTPSHQVTQMGQEVILRCVPISNHLYFYWYRQILGQKVEFLVSFYNNEISEKSEIFDDQFSVERPDGSNFTLKIRSTKLEDSAMYFCAFRTGVTEAFFGQGTRLTVV.

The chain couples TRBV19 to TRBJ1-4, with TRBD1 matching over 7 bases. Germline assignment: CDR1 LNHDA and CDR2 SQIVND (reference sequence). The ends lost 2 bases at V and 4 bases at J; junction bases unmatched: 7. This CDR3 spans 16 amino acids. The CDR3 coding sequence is TGTGCCAGTAGTATACACGGGGGACAGCATAATGAAAAACTGTTTTTT. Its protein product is CASSIHGGQHNEKLFF.

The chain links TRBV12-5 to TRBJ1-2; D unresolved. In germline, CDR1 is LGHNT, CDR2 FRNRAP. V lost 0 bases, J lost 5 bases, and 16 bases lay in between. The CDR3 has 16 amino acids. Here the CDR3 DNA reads TGTGCTAGTGGTTTGGTCCCGGACGGGATTCTTTATGGCTACACCTTC. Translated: CASGLVPDGILYGYTF.

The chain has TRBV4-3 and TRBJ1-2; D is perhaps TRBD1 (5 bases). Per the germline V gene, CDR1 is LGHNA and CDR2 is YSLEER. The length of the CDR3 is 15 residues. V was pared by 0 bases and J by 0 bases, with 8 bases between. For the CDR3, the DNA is TGCGCCAGCAGCCAAGACGTACAGGCTAACTATGGCTACACCTTC. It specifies CASSQDVQANYGYTF.

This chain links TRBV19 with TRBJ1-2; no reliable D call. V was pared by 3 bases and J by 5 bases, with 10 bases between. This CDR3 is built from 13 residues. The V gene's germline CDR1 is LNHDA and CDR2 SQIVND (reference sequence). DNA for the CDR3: TGTGCCAGTAGTATCGCGGGCAAGTATGGCTACACCTTC. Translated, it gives CASSIAGKYGYTF.

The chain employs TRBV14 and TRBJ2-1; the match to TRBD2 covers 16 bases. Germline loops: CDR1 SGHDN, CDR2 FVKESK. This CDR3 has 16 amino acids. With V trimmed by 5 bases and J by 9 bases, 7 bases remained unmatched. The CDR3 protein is CASSYTGTSGRGEQFF. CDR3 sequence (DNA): TGTGCCAGCAGCTACACCGGGACTAGCGGGAGGGGTGAGCAGTTCTTC.

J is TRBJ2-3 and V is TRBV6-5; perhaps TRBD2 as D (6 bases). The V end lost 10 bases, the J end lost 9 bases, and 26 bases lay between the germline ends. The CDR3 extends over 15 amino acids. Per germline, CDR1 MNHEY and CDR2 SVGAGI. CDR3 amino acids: CATSGGLGLPRTQYF. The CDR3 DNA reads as TGTGCCACCTCCGGTGGGCTGGGACTCCCTAGGACGCAGTATTTT.

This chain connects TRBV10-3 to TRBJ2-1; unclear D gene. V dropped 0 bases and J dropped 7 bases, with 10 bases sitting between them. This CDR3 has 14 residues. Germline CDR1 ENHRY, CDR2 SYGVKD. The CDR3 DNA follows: TGTGCCATCAGTGAGTCGACTCAGCAAAATGAGCAGTTCTTC. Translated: CAISESTQQNEQFF.

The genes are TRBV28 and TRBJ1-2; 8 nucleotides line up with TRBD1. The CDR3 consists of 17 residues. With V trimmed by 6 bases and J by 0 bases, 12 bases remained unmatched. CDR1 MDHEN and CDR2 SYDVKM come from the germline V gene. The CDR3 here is CASRSGQGQCPNYGYTF. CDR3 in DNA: TGTGCCAGCAGGAGCGGACAGGGCCAATGCCCTAACTATGGCTACACCTTC.

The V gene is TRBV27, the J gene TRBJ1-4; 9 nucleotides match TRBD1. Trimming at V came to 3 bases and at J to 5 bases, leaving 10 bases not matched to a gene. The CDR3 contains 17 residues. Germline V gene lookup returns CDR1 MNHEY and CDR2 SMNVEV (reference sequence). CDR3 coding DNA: TGTGCCAGCAGTTTTGGAGATGGGACAGGGTTAAATGAAAAACTGTTTTTT. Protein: CASSFGDGTGLNEKLFF.

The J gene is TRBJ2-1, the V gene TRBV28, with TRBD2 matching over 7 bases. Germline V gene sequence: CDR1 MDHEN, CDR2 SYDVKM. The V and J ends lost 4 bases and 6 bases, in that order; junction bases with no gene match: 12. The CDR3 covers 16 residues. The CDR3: CASSSPAGLRFNEQFF. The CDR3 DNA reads TGTGCCAGCAGTTCCCCAGCGGGACTCAGATTCAATGAGCAGTTCTTC. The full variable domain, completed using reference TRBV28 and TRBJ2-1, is DVKVTQSSRYLVKRTGEKVFLECVQDMDHENMFWYRQDPGLGLRLIYFSYDVKMKEKGDIPEGYSVSREKKERFSLILESASTNQTSMYLCASSSPAGLRFNEQFFGPGTRLTVL.

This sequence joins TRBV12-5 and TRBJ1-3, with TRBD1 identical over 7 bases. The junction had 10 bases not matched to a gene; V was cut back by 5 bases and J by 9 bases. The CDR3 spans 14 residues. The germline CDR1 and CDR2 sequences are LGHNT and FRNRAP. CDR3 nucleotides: TGTGCTAGTGGTCCTCCGGGACAGAGAAGCACCATATATTTT. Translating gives CASGPPGQRSTIYF.

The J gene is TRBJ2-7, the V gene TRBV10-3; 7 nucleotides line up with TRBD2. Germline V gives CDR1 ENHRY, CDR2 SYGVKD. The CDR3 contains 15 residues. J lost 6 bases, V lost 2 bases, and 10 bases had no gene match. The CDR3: CAISEKAGEPSEQYF. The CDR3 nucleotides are TGTGCCATCAGTGAGAAGGCGGGAGAACCAAGCGAGCAGTACTTC.

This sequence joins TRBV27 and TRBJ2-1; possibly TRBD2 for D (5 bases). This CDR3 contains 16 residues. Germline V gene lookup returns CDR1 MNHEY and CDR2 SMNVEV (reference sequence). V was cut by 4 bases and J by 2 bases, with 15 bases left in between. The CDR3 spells CASSSGAREAYNEQFF. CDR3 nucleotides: TGTGCCAGCAGTTCCGGCGCCCGGGAAGCCTACAATGAGCAGTTCTTC.

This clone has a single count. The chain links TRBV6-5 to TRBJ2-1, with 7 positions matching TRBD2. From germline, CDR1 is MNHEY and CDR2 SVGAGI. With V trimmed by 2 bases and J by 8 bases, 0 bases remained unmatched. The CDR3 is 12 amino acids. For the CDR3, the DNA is TGTGCCAGCAGTTACGGGAGGGATGAGCAGTTCTTC. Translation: CASSYGRDEQFF.

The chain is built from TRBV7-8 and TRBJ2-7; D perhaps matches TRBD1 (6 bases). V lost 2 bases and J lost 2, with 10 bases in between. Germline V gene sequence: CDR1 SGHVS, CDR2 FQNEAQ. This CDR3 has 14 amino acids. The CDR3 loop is CASSLQGSAYEQYF. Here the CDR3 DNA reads TGTGCCAGCAGCTTACAGGGGTCCGCCTACGAGCAGTACTTC. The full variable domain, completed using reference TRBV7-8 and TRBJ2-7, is GAGVSQSPRYKVAKRGQDVALRCDPISGHVSLFWYQQALGQGPEFLTYFQNEAQLDKSGLPSDRFFAERPEGSVSTLKIQRTQQEDSAVYLCASSLQGSAYEQYFGPGTRLTVT.

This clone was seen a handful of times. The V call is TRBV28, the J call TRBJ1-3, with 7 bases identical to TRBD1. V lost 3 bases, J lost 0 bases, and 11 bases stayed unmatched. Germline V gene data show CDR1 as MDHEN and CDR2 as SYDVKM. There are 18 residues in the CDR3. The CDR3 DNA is TGTGCCAGCAGTTTTGGTAAGGGGGCAGACCGCTCTGGAAACACCATATATTTT. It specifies CASSFGKGADRSGNTIYF.